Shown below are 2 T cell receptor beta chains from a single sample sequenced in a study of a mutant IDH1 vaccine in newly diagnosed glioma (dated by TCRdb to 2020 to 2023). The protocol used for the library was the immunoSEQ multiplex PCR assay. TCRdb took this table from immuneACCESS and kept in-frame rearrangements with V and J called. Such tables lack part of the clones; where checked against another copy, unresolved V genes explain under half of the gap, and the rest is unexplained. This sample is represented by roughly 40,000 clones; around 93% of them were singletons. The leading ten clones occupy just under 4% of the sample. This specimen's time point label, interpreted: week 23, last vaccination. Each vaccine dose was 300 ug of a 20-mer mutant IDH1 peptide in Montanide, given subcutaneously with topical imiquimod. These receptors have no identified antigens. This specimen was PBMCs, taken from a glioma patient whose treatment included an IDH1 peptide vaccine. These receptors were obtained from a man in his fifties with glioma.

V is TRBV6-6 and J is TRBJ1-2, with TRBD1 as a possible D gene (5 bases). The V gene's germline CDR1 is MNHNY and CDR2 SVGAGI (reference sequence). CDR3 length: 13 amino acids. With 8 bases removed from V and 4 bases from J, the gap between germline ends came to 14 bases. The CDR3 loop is CASFKIGAYGYTF. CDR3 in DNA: TGTGCCAGCTTCAAGATCGGGGCCTATGGCTACACCTTC.

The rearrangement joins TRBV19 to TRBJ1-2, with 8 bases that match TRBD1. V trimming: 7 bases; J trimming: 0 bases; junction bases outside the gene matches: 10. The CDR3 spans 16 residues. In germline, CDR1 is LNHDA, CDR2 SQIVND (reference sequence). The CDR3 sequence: CASTPGTGIANYGYTF. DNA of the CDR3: TGTGCCAGTACTCCGGGGACAGGCATAGCTAACTATGGCTACACCTTC. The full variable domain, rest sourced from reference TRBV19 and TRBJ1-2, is DGGITQSPKYLFRKEGQNVTLSCEQNLNHDAMYWYRQDPGQGLRLIYYSQIVNDFQKGDIAEGYSVSREKKESFPLTVTSAQKNPTAFYLCASTPGTGIANYGYTFGSGTRLTVV.